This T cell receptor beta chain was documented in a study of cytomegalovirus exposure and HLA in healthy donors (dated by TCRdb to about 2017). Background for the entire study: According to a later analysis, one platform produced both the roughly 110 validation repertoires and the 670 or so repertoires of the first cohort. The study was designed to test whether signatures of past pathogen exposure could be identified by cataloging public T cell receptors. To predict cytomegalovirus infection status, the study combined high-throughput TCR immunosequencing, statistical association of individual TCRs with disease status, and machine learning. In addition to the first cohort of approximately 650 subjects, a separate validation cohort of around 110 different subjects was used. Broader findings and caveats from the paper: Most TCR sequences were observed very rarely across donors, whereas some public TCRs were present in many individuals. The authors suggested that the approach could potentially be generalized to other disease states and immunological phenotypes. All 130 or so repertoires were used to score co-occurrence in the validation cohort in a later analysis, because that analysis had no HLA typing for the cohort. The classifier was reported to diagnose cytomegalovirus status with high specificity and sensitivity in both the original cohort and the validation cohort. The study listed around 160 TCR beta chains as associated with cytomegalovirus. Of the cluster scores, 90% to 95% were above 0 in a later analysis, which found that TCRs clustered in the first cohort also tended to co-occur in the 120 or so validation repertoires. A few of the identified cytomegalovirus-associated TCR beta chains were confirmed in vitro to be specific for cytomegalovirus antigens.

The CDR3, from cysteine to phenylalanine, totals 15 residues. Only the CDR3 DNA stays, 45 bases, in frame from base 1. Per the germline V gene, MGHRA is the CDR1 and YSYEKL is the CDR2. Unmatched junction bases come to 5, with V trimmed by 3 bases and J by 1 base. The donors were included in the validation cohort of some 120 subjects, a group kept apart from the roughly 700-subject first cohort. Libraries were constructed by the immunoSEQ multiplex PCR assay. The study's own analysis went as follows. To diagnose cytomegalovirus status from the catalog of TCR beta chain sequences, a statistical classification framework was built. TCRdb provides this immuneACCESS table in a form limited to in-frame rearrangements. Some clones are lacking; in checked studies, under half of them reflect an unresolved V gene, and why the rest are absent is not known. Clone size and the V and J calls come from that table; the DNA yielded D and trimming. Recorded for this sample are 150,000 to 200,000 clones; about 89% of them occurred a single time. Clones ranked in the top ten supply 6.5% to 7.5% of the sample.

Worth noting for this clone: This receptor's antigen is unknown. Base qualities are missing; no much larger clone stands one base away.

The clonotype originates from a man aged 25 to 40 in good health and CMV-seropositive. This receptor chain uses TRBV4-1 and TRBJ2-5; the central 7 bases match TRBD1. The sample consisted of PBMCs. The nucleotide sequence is TGCGCCAGCAGCCACCCGGGACAGATCCAAGAGACCCAGTACTTC. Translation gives CASSHPGQIQETQYF.